The clone carrying this T cell receptor beta chain was counted once. Its antigen is undetermined. The PCR was carried out with 60 Vbeta primers and 13 Jbeta primers. Produced via immunoSEQ multiplex PCR; TCRdb's table is partial and in-frame only. The table includes around 190,000 clones, about four fifths detected once. This entry comes from a study of cytomegalovirus exposure and HLA in healthy donors. This CDR3 comprises 17 residues. Germline lookup yields CDR1 LGHNT and CDR2 FRNRAP. The V gene end was trimmed by 1 base and the J gene end by 7 bases; junction bases not matched to a gene: 14. Study-wide points: Apparent HLA restriction characterized most CMV-associated TCR beta chains in a later analysis.

The chain is built from TRBV12-5 and TRBJ2-7; 9 nucleotides match TRBD1. The source of this sequence is a man younger than 35 in good health and CMV-seronegative. The material sequenced was PBMCs. The CDR3 loop reads CASGLAFSGQGLREQYF. Here the CDR3 DNA reads TGTGCTAGTGGTTTGGCCTTCTCGGGACAGGGACTGCGGGAGCAGTACTTC.